These 15 T cell receptor beta chains share one sample of origin, sequenced in a study of low-dose radiotherapy and immunotherapy resistance in tumors. cDNA synthesis used a TRAV/TRBV-specific primer set for both chains. TCR amplification used 20 PCR cycles, a constant-region primer and a V-primer adapter. TCRdb re-called the reads through MiXCR, storing one row per CDR3 protein. Of about 89,000 distinct CDR3 sequences in the sample, 8% to 10% are singletons; the top ten hold around 1%. The time point is: before trial treatment. Specimen: PBMCs, collected before treatment. The receptors originated from a male donor with prostate cancer.

This clonotype was counted ten times or more. V usage is TRBV19 and J usage is TRBJ2-2; possible D gene TRBD2, 6 bases. Germline V gene lookup returns CDR1 LNHDA and CDR2 SQIVND (reference sequence). The CDR3 sequence is 15 residues long. The V end was cut by 2 bases, the J end by 4 bases, with 11 bases between. The CDR3 DNA is TGTGCCAGTAGTATACTGGCGGGACCCACCGGGGAGCTGTTTTTT. This encodes CASSILAGPTGELFF. The variable domain in full, completed from reference TRBV19 and TRBJ2-2, reads DGGITQSPKYLFRKEGQNVTLSCEQNLNHDAMYWYRQDPGQGLRLIYYSQIVNDFQKGDIAEGYSVSREKKESFPLTVTSAQKNPTAFYLCASSILAGPTGELFFGEGSRLTVL.

This clonotype was counted ten times or more. The CDR3 sequence: CSATRGLGELFF. Written as DNA, the CDR3 is TGCAGTGCTACCCGGGGCTTGGGGGAGCTGTTTTTT. The gene calls are TRBV20-1 and TRBJ2-2, with D perhaps matching TRBD1 or TRBD2 (5 bases each). The CDR3 sequence is 12 residues long. Germline V gives CDR1 DFQATT, CDR2 SNEGSKA (reference sequence). Trimming removed 4 bases from V and 8 bases from J, with 11 bases in between.

This clonotype was counted at least ten times. The rearrangement joins TRBV13 to TRBJ2-1; D perhaps matches TRBD2 (6 bases). Trimming left V 0 bases short and J 9 bases short, with 18 bases between. CDR1 and CDR2 (germline): PRHDT, FYEKMQ (reference sequence). This CDR3 comprises 16 residues. CDR3 nucleotides: TGTGCCAGCAGCTTAGGCCGGGTAGCGGCAAAAGTTGAGCAGTTCTTC. This gives the protein CASSLGRVAAKVEQFF.

In its sample, this clonotype was seen many times. V and J are TRBV7-8 and TRBJ2-1; possibly TRBD2 for D (5 bases). Trimming left V 7 bases short and J 8 bases short, with 15 bases between. The CDR3 is 13 residues long. Germline V gene lookup returns CDR1 SGHVS and CDR2 FQNEAQ. The CDR3 DNA reads as TGTGCCAGCACCCCTCGTCGGGAAGATGAGCAGTTCTTC. Translated, it gives CASTPRREDEQFF.

This clonotype was observed at least ten times. This chain links TRBV28 with TRBJ1-4, with unresolved D. The CDR3 is 10 amino acids. Trimming left V 6 bases short and J 8 bases short, with 4 bases between. Germline lookup yields CDR1 MDHEN and CDR2 SYDVKM. The CDR3 protein is CASSQEKLFF. Here the CDR3 DNA reads TGTGCCAGCAGCCAGGAAAAACTGTTTTTT.

The table lists this clonotype with many counts. This chain connects TRBV4-1 to TRBJ1-5, with D possibly TRBD1 on 6 matching bases. Germline values: CDR1 MGHRA, CDR2 YSYEKL. V dropped 6 bases and J dropped 5 bases, with 17 bases sitting between them. The CDR3 spans 15 residues. The CDR3 here is CASRGALLSDQPQHF. The CDR3 nucleotides are TGCGCCAGCAGGGGGGCTCTACTTTCAGATCAGCCCCAGCATTTT.

This clonotype has at least ten counts. The V and J genes are TRBV7-9 and TRBJ1-1, with D hard to call. The CDR3 sequence is 14 residues long. Trimming cost V 2 bases and J 0 bases, with 7 bases left between them. Germline lookup yields CDR1 SEHNR and CDR2 FQNEAQ (reference sequence). The CDR3 bases are TGTGCCAGCAGCTTACAGGCCATGAACACTGAAGCTTTCTTT. Protein product: CASSLQAMNTEAFF.

This clonotype was counted many times. The genes are TRBV14 and TRBJ2-6, with a weak D call TRBD2 (6 bases). Trimming took off 3 bases at V and 4 bases at J, with 13 bases between the two ends. Germline CDR1 and CDR2: SGHDN and FVKESK. CDR3 size: 16 residues. Written as DNA, the CDR3 is TGTGCCAGCAGCCAGGTGGGGGGTACAGGGGCCAACGTCCTGACTTTC. Protein product: CASSQVGGTGANVLTF.

This clonotype was counted many times. J is TRBJ2-3 and V is TRBV10-3, with D perhaps TRBD1 (5 bases). This CDR3 is built from 17 residues. The V and J ends lost 10 bases and 0 bases respectively, with 23 bases between them. Germline V gene sequence: CDR1 ENHRY, CDR2 SYGVKD. The CDR3 sequence is CASQPTTTGASTDTQYF. CDR3 coding DNA: TGTGCCAGCCAACCCACTACCACTGGGGCCAGCACAGATACGCAGTATTTT.

This clonotype occurred many times. The chain's CDR3 is CASSPPASKKQYF. The DNA for the CDR3 is TGTGCCAGCAGCCCCCCTGCGTCTAAAAAGCAGTACTTC. This chain links TRBV28 with TRBJ2-7; D is ambiguous. CDR1 and CDR2 from the germline V gene are MDHEN and SYDVKM. V lost 6 bases to trimming and J lost 8 bases, with 17 bases between them. The CDR3 consists of 13 residues.

This clonotype occurred many times. The chain employs TRBV19 and TRBJ2-7; 7 bases agree with TRBD1. The ends lost 4 bases at V and 2 bases at J; junction bases unmatched: 8. The CDR3 loop spans 15 amino acids. Germline V gives CDR1 LNHDA, CDR2 SQIVND (reference sequence). This CDR3 reads CASSTTQDRTYEQYF. The CDR3 bases are TGTGCCAGTAGTACCACCCAGGACAGGACCTACGAGCAGTACTTC.

This clonotype came up many times. The chain is built from TRBV5-4 and TRBJ2-1; 9 bases are shared with TRBD2. CDR1 and CDR2 from the germline V gene are SGHNT and YYREEE (reference sequence). Trimming removed 5 bases from V and 8 bases from J; junction bases left unmatched: 8. CDR3 size: 14 residues. The CDR3 nucleotides read TGTGCCAGCAGTCGGGGGTTAGCGGGAGATGAGCAGTTCTTC. Its translation: CASSRGLAGDEQFF.

This clonotype was observed many times. This chain uses TRBV5-8 with TRBJ2-3; 9 nucleotides agree with TRBD2. CDR1 is SGHTS, CDR2 YDEGEE, per germline. V lost 4 bases to trimming and J lost 3 bases; unmatched junction nucleotides: 6. The CDR3 runs 15 residues. Here the CDR3 reads CASSLSGRITDTQYF. The CDR3 region has the DNA TGTGCCAGCAGCCTCAGCGGGAGGATAACAGATACGCAGTATTTT. The full variable domain, rest sourced from reference TRBV5-8 and TRBJ2-3, is EAGVTQSPTHLIKTRGQQATLRCSPISGHTSVYWYQQALGLGLQFLLWYDEGEERNRGNFPPRFSGRQFPNYSSELNVNALELEDSALYLCASSLSGRITDTQYFGPGTRLTVL.

This clonotype occurred many times. The chain employs TRBV6-5 and TRBJ2-2; D gene uncertain. The germline V and J ends were trimmed by 3 bases and 6 bases, with 17 bases remaining between them. CDR1 is MNHEY and CDR2 is SVGAGI in the germline V gene. The CDR3 extends over 16 amino acids. The CDR3 coding sequence is TGTGCCAGCAGTTATTCAACCCCTAGATCGCCCGGGGAGCTGTTTTTT. As protein: CASSYSTPRSPGELFF.

This clonotype was seen ten or more times. V usage is TRBV20-1 and J usage is TRBJ2-3; 15 positions agree with TRBD2. The CDR3 consists of 19 residues. Germline V lookup: CDR1 DFQATT, CDR2 SNEGSKA (reference sequence). J lost 0 bases, V lost 1 base, and 8 bases had no gene match. CDR3 protein: CSARAGLAGGPGSTDTQYF. The CDR3, as DNA: TGCAGTGCTAGAGCTGGACTAGCGGGAGGGCCGGGGAGCACAGATACGCAGTATTTT.